The following is a T cell receptor beta chain sequence with its context. Its antigen is not identified. The entry originates in a study of CD8 T cells in Susac syndrome. Study-wide results and limits: The study recognized that its TCR sequencing and HLA analysis covered a relatively small number of individuals.

RNA amounts of about 0.5 to 1 ug underwent reverse transcription with random hexamers. TCRdb re-called the immunoSEQ multiplex PCR reads through MiXCR, storing one row per CDR3 protein. The table records about 94,000 distinct CDR3 sequences, around 94% of them present only once. The CDR3 loop spans 13 amino acids. Trimming left V 1 base short and J 5 bases short, with 11 bases between. Germline V gene data show CDR1 as SQVTM and CDR2 as ANQGSEA. Sequencing targeted TCR beta in T cells from blood (CD8+ and CD4+). This chain uses TRBV29-1 with TRBJ1-1; no clear D. Sequencing was performed on CD4+ T cells from PBMCs. This sequence was found in a human donor with Susac syndrome. CDR3 sequence reads: CSVEGSRGTEAFF. The CDR3 DNA is TGCAGCGTTGAAGGCAGCCGAGGTACTGAAGCTTTCTTT. Together with reference TRBV29-1 and TRBJ1-1, the CDR3 gives the full variable domain: SAVISQKPSRDICQRGTSLTIQCQVDSQVTMMFWYRQQPGQSLTLIATANQGSEATYESGFVIDKFPISRPNLTFSTLTVSNMSPEDSSIYLCSVEGSRGTEAFFGQGTRLTVV.